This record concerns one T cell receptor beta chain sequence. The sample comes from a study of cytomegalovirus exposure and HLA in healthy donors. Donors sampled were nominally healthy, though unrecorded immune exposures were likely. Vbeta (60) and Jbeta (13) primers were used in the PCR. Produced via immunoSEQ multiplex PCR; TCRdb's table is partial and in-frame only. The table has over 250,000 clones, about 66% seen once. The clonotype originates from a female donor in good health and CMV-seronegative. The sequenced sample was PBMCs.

Here the CDR3 reads CASSLVREYNEQFF. Written as DNA, the CDR3 is TGTGCCAGCAGCTTAGTTCGGGAGTACAATGAGCAGTTCTTC. The chain links TRBV7-8 to TRBJ2-1; tentative D call: TRBD2 (6 bases). From germline, CDR1 is SGHVS and CDR2 FQNEAQ. The CDR3 has 14 residues. Trimming removed 1 base from V and 4 bases from J, with 8 bases in between.